This TCR beta chain originates from a study of breast tumors, draining lymph nodes, adjacent tissues. Study-level findings and limits: Tumor TCR diversity was below lymph nodes but above nontumor tissue.

Trimming at V came to 5 bases and at J to 5 bases, leaving 2 bases not matched to a gene. The germline V gene encodes CDR1 SGHVT and CDR2 SQSDAQ. The CDR3 consists of 15 residues. TCRdb redid the calling of the multiplex PCR reads with MiXCR, one entry per CDR3 protein. The data hold about 20,000 distinct CDR3 sequences, with 43% observed a single time. As to this clonotype: Its target is unknown.

The chain carries TRBV7-4 and TRBJ2-2; 13 bases line up with TRBD2. Sequenced: breast tumor tissue. The source of this sequence is a female donor with breast cancer. Some clones in this sample may be carry-over from other donors' samples. CDR3 bases: TGTGCCAGCAGCGCGGGACTAGCGGGAACCGGGGAGCTGTTTTTT. It specifies CASSAGLAGTGELFF.